The 27 T cell receptor beta chains below come from one sample, sequenced in a study of T cell changes during pregnancy in multiple sclerosis. TCRdb keeps only in-frame clones here, not all; method: immunoSEQ multiplex PCR. The table records some 100,000 clones, approximately 94% of them present only once. Sequencing was performed on peripheral blood, taken before pregnancy. These receptors were collected from a female donor with multiple sclerosis, enrolled in a pregnancy study.

The chain joins TRBV19 to TRBJ2-1; TRBD2 agrees at 11 bases. The CDR3 runs to 15 residues. The V segment lost 6 bases and the J segment 8 bases; nucleotides outside the gene matches: 9. CDR1 and CDR2 from the germline V gene are LNHDA and SQIVND (reference sequence). The CDR3 is CASSPPSGRYYEQFF. DNA of the CDR3: TGTGCCAGTAGCCCTCCTAGCGGGAGGTATTATGAGCAGTTCTTC.

The V call is TRBV19, the J call TRBJ2-7; 8 bases are a match to TRBD2. Germline V gene data show CDR1 as LNHDA and CDR2 as SQIVND (reference sequence). J lost 1 base, V lost 1 base, and 3 bases had no gene match. The CDR3 is 15 residues long. CDR3 bases: TGTGCCAGTAGTATAGCCCCGGGAGGGTCCTACGAGCAGTACTTC. It is translated as CASSIAPGGSYEQYF.

The gene calls are TRBV5-1 and TRBJ2-2; a weak D match, TRBD1 (6 bases). Germline values: CDR1 SGHRS, CDR2 YFSETQ. Trimming took off 2 bases at V and 8 bases at J, with 16 bases between the two ends. The CDR3 length is 15 residues. CDR3: CASSLDPRGTGELFF. The CDR3 nucleotides are TGCGCCAGCAGCTTAGACCCCAGGGGAACGGGGGAGCTGTTTTTT. Combining the CDR3 with reference TRBV5-1 and TRBJ2-2 gives the whole variable domain KAGVTQTPRYLIKTRGQQVTLSCSPISGHRSVSWYQQTPGQGLQFLFEYFSETQRNKGNFPGRFSGRQFSNSRSEMNVSTLELGDSALYLCASSLDPRGTGELFFGEGSRLTVL.

The rearrangement joins TRBV2 to TRBJ1-1, with 7 bases that match TRBD1. V was pared by 5 bases and J by 3 bases, with 3 bases of the junction left unmatched. The CDR3 runs to 13 residues. Germline CDR1 is SNHLY and CDR2 is FYNNEI. The CDR3 DNA reads TGTGCCAGCAGTTGGGGACAGTACACTGAAGCTTTCTTT. Amino acid sequence: CASSWGQYTEAFF.

The rearrangement uses TRBV14 and TRBJ2-1, with D maybe TRBD1 (5 bases). V was cut by 3 bases and J by 12 bases, with 9 bases left in between. Per germline, CDR1 SGHDN and CDR2 FVKESK. The CDR3 consists of 11 residues. The CDR3 sequence: CASSQGRTQFF. The CDR3 bases are TGTGCCAGCAGCCAGGGGCGGACGCAGTTCTTC.

The gene calls are TRBV7-9 and TRBJ2-3; D possibly corresponds to TRBD2 (6 bases). Germline V gives CDR1 SEHNR, CDR2 FQNEAQ (reference sequence). There are 14 residues in the CDR3. The V end was cut by 1 base, the J end by 3 bases, with 8 bases between. The DNA for the CDR3 is TGTGCCAGCAGCTTAGAGGGGAGGACAGATACGCAGTATTTT. This encodes CASSLEGRTDTQYF.

V gene TRBV27 combines with J gene TRBJ2-7, with 9 bases lining up with TRBD2. Germline CDR1 is MNHEY and CDR2 is SMNVEV (reference sequence). This CDR3 is built from 12 residues. V lost 6 bases, J lost 12 bases, and 9 bases stayed unmatched. The CDR3 region is CASSQAGGRGYF. CDR3 sequence (DNA): TGTGCCAGCAGCCAAGCTGGCGGGAGGGGGTACTTC.

V usage is TRBV13 and J usage is TRBJ2-7, with D possibly being TRBD1 (6 bases). Germline CDR1 PRHDT, CDR2 FYEKMQ (reference sequence). This CDR3 is 13 amino acids long. Trimming cost V 5 bases and J 1 base, with 9 bases left between them. In nucleotides, the CDR3 is TGTGCCAGCAGCGCAGGACAGTCCTACGAGCAGTACTTC. Translating gives CASSAGQSYEQYF.

This sequence joins TRBV5-1 and TRBJ2-1; 11 nucleotides match TRBD1. After removal of 3 bases from V and 4 bases from J, the junction contained 3 bases not matched to a gene. CDR1 is SGHRS, CDR2 YFSETQ, per germline. This CDR3 has 15 residues. As DNA, the CDR3 is TGCGCCAGCAGCTCCGGGACAGGGGGGTACAATGAGCAGTTCTTC. The encoded protein is CASSSGTGGYNEQFF.

V usage is TRBV14 and J usage is TRBJ2-7; possible D gene TRBD1, 5 bases. The V end was cut by 1 base, the J end by 9 bases, with 19 bases between. The CDR3 totals 15 residues. Germline V gene sequence: CDR1 SGHDN, CDR2 FVKESK. The CDR3 here is CASSQARGPNALQYF. The CDR3 region has the DNA TGTGCCAGCAGCCAAGCAAGGGGCCCGAACGCGTTGCAGTACTTC.

This chain joins TRBV28 and TRBJ2-7, with TRBD2 identical over 7 bases. The germline gives CDR1 MDHEN, CDR2 SYDVKM. With 1 base clipped from V and 6 bases from J, the junction kept 3 bases outside the gene matches. The CDR3 contains 13 residues. Here the CDR3 reads CASSLLREGEQYF. DNA of the CDR3: TGTGCCAGCAGTTTATTAAGGGAGGGCGAGCAGTACTTC.

The rearrangement uses TRBV7-6 and TRBJ2-1; 13 bases agree with TRBD2. Germline trimming cut 5 bases from V and 6 bases from J; bases unmatched to any gene: 7. Germline-derived CDR1 and CDR2 are SGHVS and FNYEAQ. CDR3 length: 16 amino acids. The CDR3 sequence: CASSPSGLAGSNEQFF. In DNA form, the CDR3 reads TGTGCCAGCAGCCCCTCGGGACTAGCGGGAAGCAATGAGCAGTTCTTC.

DNA for the CDR3: TGCGCCAGCAGCCAAGAGGAGGTTAACTATGGCTACACCTTC. This translates into CASSQEEVNYGYTF. J is TRBJ1-2 and V is TRBV4-1; D uncertain. Germline CDR1 reads MGHRA; CDR2 reads YSYEKL. The CDR3 contains 14 residues. Between the trimmed V and J ends, which lost 0 bases and 1 base, there was a span of 6 bases.

This chain connects TRBV19 to TRBJ1-1; no clear D. The CDR3 has 11 residues. From germline, CDR1 is LNHDA and CDR2 SQIVND (reference sequence). V lost 6 bases to trimming and J lost 3 bases, with 5 bases between them. The CDR3 sequence: CASRRDTEAFF. The CDR3 bases are TGTGCCAGTAGACGGGACACTGAAGCTTTCTTT. The complete variable domain, with remaining parts taken from reference TRBV19 and TRBJ1-1, reads DGGITQSPKYLFRKEGQNVTLSCEQNLNHDAMYWYRQDPGQGLRLIYYSQIVNDFQKGDIAEGYSVSREKKESFPLTVTSAQKNPTAFYLCASRRDTEAFFGQGTRLTVV.

This rearrangement joins TRBV18 to TRBJ1-1, with unresolved D. The CDR3 is 16 amino acids. Trimming stripped 4 bases from V and 1 base from J, with 16 bases between. Germline V gene sequence: CDR1 KGHSH, CDR2 LQKENI. The CDR3 sequence is CASSRATSSTNTEAFF. DNA for the CDR3: TGTGCCAGCTCACGGGCCACAAGTTCAACGAACACTGAAGCTTTCTTT. Full variable domain (missing parts from reference TRBV18 and TRBJ1-1): NAGVMQNPRHLVRRRGQEARLRCSPMKGHSHVYWYRQLPEEGLKFMVYLQKENIIDESGMPKERFSAEFPKEGPSILRIQQVVRGDSAAYFCASSRATSSTNTEAFFGQGTRLTVV.

V gene TRBV28 combines with J gene TRBJ1-5; D is unresolved. V lost 4 bases and J lost 9, with 7 bases in between. CDR1 is MDHEN and CDR2 is SYDVKM in the germline V gene. CDR3 length: 11 amino acids. The DNA for the CDR3 is TGTGCCAGCAGTTCTCTCGGGCCCCAGCATTTT. Its protein product is CASSSLGPQHF.

The gene calls are TRBV30 and TRBJ2-7; 10 nucleotides match TRBD2. Germline assignment: CDR1 GTSNPN and CDR2 SVGIG (reference sequence). The CDR3 is made up of 13 amino acids. Trimming removed 2 bases from V and 5 bases from J; junction bases left unmatched: 3. DNA for the CDR3: TGTGCCTGGAGTCCGGGACTAGCGAACGAGCAGTACTTC. It codes for CAWSPGLANEQYF.

V is TRBV4-1 and J is TRBJ2-3; tentatively, D is TRBD1 (6 bases). Per the germline V gene, CDR1 is MGHRA and CDR2 is YSYEKL. CDR3 size: 14 residues. V was clipped by 3 bases and J by 4 bases, with 11 bases between them. CDR3 sequence (DNA): TGCGCCAGCAGCCAGTCAGGGGCTGCAGATACGCAGTATTTT. This encodes CASSQSGAADTQYF.

This chain joins TRBV27 and TRBJ1-2, with TRBD1 matching 7 bases. Germline lookup yields CDR1 MNHEY and CDR2 SMNVEV (reference sequence). The junction had 4 bases not matched to a gene; V was cut back by 3 bases and J by 0 bases. The CDR3 runs to 15 residues. CDR3 in DNA: TGTGCCAGCAGTTTCTTCGGGACAGCTAACTATGGCTACACCTTC. Its protein is CASSFFGTANYGYTF.

V is TRBV5-8 and J is TRBJ2-7, with 9 bases identical to TRBD2. The CDR3 extends over 14 amino acids. V trimming: 5 bases; J trimming: 3 bases; junction bases outside the gene matches: 6. Germline V gene data show CDR1 as SGHTS and CDR2 as YDEGEE. The CDR3 DNA follows: TGTGCCAGCAGTTCAAGACTAGCGGACTACGAGCAGTACTTC. Translating gives CASSSRLADYEQYF.

The chain employs TRBV28 and TRBJ2-3; the match to TRBD1 covers 12 bases. This CDR3 is built from 17 residues. With 5 bases clipped from V and 3 bases from J, the junction kept 9 bases outside the gene matches. Germline values: CDR1 MDHEN, CDR2 SYDVKM. The CDR3 nucleotides are TGTGCCAGCAGTCTCCAACCGGGACAGGGGGCGACAGATACGCAGTATTTT. Translated: CASSLQPGQGATDTQYF.

V gene TRBV9 combines with J gene TRBJ2-1; TRBD1 aligns across 9 bases. Germline V gene lookup returns CDR1 SGDLS and CDR2 YYNGEE. V was pared by 3 bases and J by 4 bases, with 2 bases of the junction left unmatched. The CDR3 sequence is 14 residues long. The CDR3 DNA reads as TGTGCCAGCAGCGCCGGGACAGGGTACAATGAGCAGTTCTTC. Amino acid sequence: CASSAGTGYNEQFF. The full variable domain, rest sourced from reference TRBV9 and TRBJ2-1, is DSGVTQTPKHLITATGQRVTLRCSPRSGDLSVYWYQQSLDQGLQFLIQYYNGEERAKGNILERFSAQQFPDLHSELNLSSLELGDSALYFCASSAGTGYNEQFFGPGTRLTVL.

This chain links TRBV27 with TRBJ1-5; 7 bases are shared with TRBD1. CDR3 size: 13 residues. V trimming: 2 bases; J trimming: 15 bases; junction bases outside the gene matches: 10. The germline gives CDR1 MNHEY, CDR2 SMNVEV (reference sequence). This CDR3 reads CASSLARDSSRHF. DNA for the CDR3: TGTGCCAGCAGTTTAGCCCGGGACAGCAGCCGGCATTTT.

This chain connects TRBV19 to TRBJ1-5; TRBD1 matches 9 bases. The V gene end was trimmed by 3 bases and the J gene end by 5 bases; junction bases not matched to a gene: 11. This CDR3 is 17 amino acids long. Germline values: CDR1 LNHDA, CDR2 SQIVND (reference sequence). This CDR3 is CASSMLPGQGGDQPQHF. The DNA of the CDR3 is TGTGCCAGTAGTATGCTCCCGGGACAGGGAGGCGATCAGCCCCAGCATTTT.

The V call is TRBV11-2, the J call TRBJ2-7; 7 bases match TRBD2. V lost 5 bases and J lost 9; bases outside the gene matches: 16. Germline V lookup: CDR1 SGHAT, CDR2 FQNNGV. The CDR3 has 15 amino acids. The CDR3 region is CASSTLSSSGLGQYF. The CDR3 coding sequence is TGTGCCAGCAGCACCCTTTCTTCTAGCGGCTTGGGGCAGTACTTC.

The chain recombines TRBV7-2 with TRBJ1-5; D remains ambiguous. The CDR3 contains 15 residues. Trimming took 1 base from V and 0 from J, leaving 7 bases between them. Germline V gene data show CDR1 as SGHTA and CDR2 as FQGNSA. CDR3 protein: CASSLVRYSNQPQHF. CDR3 bases: TGTGCCAGCAGCTTAGTGCGGTATAGCAATCAGCCCCAGCATTTT.

This clone is a singleton in its sample. The rearrangement links TRBV5-4 to TRBJ2-7; D perhaps matches TRBD2 (6 bases). This CDR3 comprises 15 residues. Trimming removed 2 bases from V and 0 bases from J, with 12 bases in between. Germline V CDR1 and CDR2: SGHNT, YYREEE (reference sequence). As DNA, the CDR3 is TGTGCCAGCAGCTTTTCCGGGAGAAGCTCCTACGAGCAGTACTTC. It encodes CASSFSGRSSYEQYF.